The 16 T cell receptor beta chains presented below share a single source sample, sequenced in a study of cytomegalovirus exposure and HLA in healthy donors. Sequenced by immunoSEQ multiplex PCR; TCRdb stores in-frame clones only, minus some. The table includes 150,000 to 200,000 clones, around 80% detected once. The sample taken for sequencing was PBMCs. These receptors were taken from a woman in her twenties or thirties in good health and CMV-seropositive.

The chain couples TRBV5-1 to TRBJ1-4, with a weak D call TRBD1 (6 bases). The germline gives CDR1 SGHRS, CDR2 YFSETQ. V was cut by 3 bases and J by 5 bases, with 8 bases left in between. This CDR3 has 13 residues. Here the CDR3 reads CASSSGGNEKLFF. In DNA, the CDR3 is TGCGCCAGCAGCTCTGGGGGCAATGAAAAACTGTTTTTT.

In its sample, this clone was seen a few times. The chain is built from TRBV5-1 and TRBJ2-1; 12 bases align to TRBD2. With V trimmed by 0 bases and J by 5 bases, 0 bases remained unmatched. Germline values: CDR1 SGHRS, CDR2 YFSETQ. CDR3 length equals 15 residues. Written as DNA, the CDR3 is TGCGCCAGCAGCTTGGGGACTAGCGGGAACAATGAGCAGTTCTTC. Translating gives CASSLGTSGNNEQFF.

CDR3 in amino acids: CASSATSGSVGEQYF. CDR3 coding DNA: TGTGCCAGCAGCGCGACTAGCGGGAGTGTCGGCGAGCAGTACTTC. This rearrangement joins TRBV7-8 to TRBJ2-7; the match to TRBD2 covers 12 bases. J was trimmed by 6 bases and V by 5 bases; bases with no gene match: 8. The germline gives CDR1 SGHVS, CDR2 FQNEAQ. This CDR3 comprises 15 residues.

This chain uses TRBV7-2 with TRBJ1-1; 8 bases match TRBD1. The CDR3 is 15 amino acids. Unmatched junction bases numbered 3, after V lost 2 bases and J lost 1 base. Germline values: CDR1 SGHTA, CDR2 FQGNSA. The CDR3 is CASSLSGGENTEAFF. The CDR3 coding sequence is TGTGCCAGCAGCTTATCAGGGGGCGAGAACACTGAAGCTTTCTTT.

The chain has TRBV5-4 and TRBJ2-7; 10 nucleotides match TRBD2. This CDR3 is built from 15 residues. Germline lookup yields CDR1 SGHNT and CDR2 YYREEE (reference sequence). The V and J ends lost 4 bases and 3 bases, in that order; junction bases with no gene match: 7. Written as DNA, the CDR3 is TGTGCCAGCAGCCCCACTAGCGGGGTTTACTACGAGCAGTACTTC. Its translation is CASSPTSGVYYEQYF.

This sequence joins TRBV27 and TRBJ2-7; a possible D gene is TRBD1 (5 bases). Between the trimmed V and J ends, which lost 5 bases and 6 bases, there was a span of 20 bases. Germline V gives CDR1 MNHEY, CDR2 SMNVEV (reference sequence). This CDR3 comprises 15 residues. CDR3 region: CASSPQGAWFFEQYF. CDR3 DNA: TGTGCCAGCAGTCCCCAGGGCGCTTGGTTTTTCGAGCAGTACTTC.

The J gene is TRBJ2-7, the V gene TRBV7-2, with 11 bases matching TRBD1. V trimming: 1 base; J trimming: 3 bases; junction bases outside the gene matches: 5. Germline CDR1 SGHTA, CDR2 FQGNSA. The CDR3 has 16 residues. This CDR3 is CASSLGGQGAVYEQYF. The CDR3 DNA sequence: TGTGCCAGCAGCTTAGGTGGACAGGGGGCTGTCTACGAGCAGTACTTC. Full variable domain (outside the CDR3, taken from reference TRBV7-2 and TRBJ2-7): GAGVSQSPSNKVTEKGKDVELRCDPISGHTALYWYRQSLGQGLEFLIYFQGNSAPDKSGLPSDRFSAERTGGSVSTLTIQRTQQEDSAVYLCASSLGGQGAVYEQYFGPGTRLTVT.

This chain connects TRBV6-1 to TRBJ2-3, with a tentative D call TRBD2 (6 bases). The CDR3 is 14 residues long. The V end lost 4 bases, the J end lost 2 bases, and 10 bases lay between the germline ends. Germline CDR1 and CDR2: MNHNS and SASEGT. CDR3 amino acids: CASSAPGDTDTQYF. DNA of the CDR3: TGTGCCAGCAGTGCCCCGGGGGACACAGATACGCAGTATTTT.

The chain uses TRBV7-9 and TRBJ2-3; 11 bases are a match to TRBD2. There are 16 residues in the CDR3. Losses at the gene ends were 5 bases for V and 3 bases for J; bases not matched to a gene: 7. The germline V gene encodes CDR1 SEHNR and CDR2 FQNEAQ (reference sequence). CDR3 sequence: CASSPRTSGLTDTQYF. CDR3 nucleotide sequence: TGTGCCAGCAGCCCCCGGACTAGCGGGCTTACAGATACGCAGTATTTT.

This chain joins TRBV25-1 and TRBJ2-7; the match to TRBD1 covers 9 bases. CDR1 is MGHDK, CDR2 SYGVNS, per germline. The CDR3 totals 15 residues. The ends lost 1 base at V and 3 bases at J; junction bases unmatched: 4. The CDR3 protein is CASSEWSGQGYEQYF. The CDR3 coding sequence is TGTGCCAGCAGTGAATGGTCGGGACAGGGCTACGAGCAGTACTTC.

The CDR3 protein is CASSRRTGNGAYEQYF. In DNA, the CDR3 is TGTGCCAGCAGCCGCCGGACAGGGAATGGGGCCTACGAGCAGTACTTC. The chain uses TRBV7-6 and TRBJ2-7; 8 nucleotides line up with TRBD1. V was clipped by 5 bases and J by 2 bases; unmatched bases: 11. CDR1 is SGHVS, CDR2 FNYEAQ, per germline. The CDR3 totals 16 residues.

This chain uses TRBV29-1 with TRBJ1-2; no clear D. Trimming removed 4 bases at V and 5 bases at J, with 14 bases between. This CDR3 is built from 13 residues. CDR1 and CDR2 (germline): SQVTM, ANQGSEA. CDR3: CSVGYERGYGYTF. As DNA, the CDR3 is TGCAGCGTTGGGTATGAGCGGGGTTATGGCTACACCTTC.

The chain combines TRBV29-1 with TRBJ2-1; 8 bases align to TRBD1. The germline CDR1 and CDR2 sequences are SQVTM and ANQGSEA. The CDR3 has 16 amino acids. After removal of 5 bases from V and 7 bases from J, the junction contained 16 bases not matched to a gene. CDR3: CSVPYRRTGQGNEQFF. Here the CDR3 DNA reads TGCAGCGTTCCATACCGTAGGACAGGGCAAGGAAATGAGCAGTTCTTC.

The genes are TRBV5-4 and TRBJ1-4; D gene ambiguous. Germline CDR1 and CDR2: SGHNT and YYREEE (reference sequence). The CDR3 consists of 14 residues. V dropped 1 base and J dropped 0 bases, with 4 bases sitting between them. The CDR3 sequence: CASSLSSTNEKLFF. In DNA, the CDR3 is TGTGCCAGCAGCTTGTCTTCAACTAATGAAAAACTGTTTTTT.

In this sample, this clone turned up once. The CDR3 reads CASSLLPGDSYEQYF. In DNA, the CDR3 is TGTGCCAGCAGCTTACTACCGGGGGACTCCTACGAGCAGTACTTC. The V and J genes are TRBV5-6 and TRBJ2-7, with a possible D match to TRBD2 (6 bases). V gave up 2 bases and J gave up 0 bases, with 12 bases separating them. CDR1 and CDR2 (germline): SGHDT, YYEEEE. CDR3 length equals 15 residues.

This chain links TRBV9 with TRBJ2-1; a possible D gene is TRBD2 (7 bases). The CDR3 contains 15 residues. Trimming shortened V by 0 bases and J by 10 bases, and 17 bases separated the two germline ends. CDR1 is SGDLS, CDR2 YYNGEE, per germline. The CDR3 is CASSVGGGDSAEQFF. Here the CDR3 DNA reads TGTGCCAGCAGCGTAGGCGGGGGCGATAGCGCGGAGCAGTTCTTC.